The rows below give T cell receptor beta chains drawn from one sample of a study of blood T cell repertoires in COVID-19. Measured with immunoSEQ multiplex PCR; TCRdb has only the in-frame clones, and not every one. Counted here are roughly 320,000 clones, 70% to 90% occurring once; the ten biggest clones make up approximately 7.6%. Source material: peripheral blood. These receptors originate from a human donor in a cohort sampled during active COVID-19. The CDR3 runs from the conserved cysteine through the conserved F or W. The D gene is left open where the match is weak. Clone sizes are given selectively: once, few, many, or a class where the clone is expanded.

J gene,V gene,clone size,D gene,CDR3 DNA,CDR3 protein
TRBJ1-1,TRBV11-1,.,.,TGTGCCAGCAGCTTAGTCGGGGGGAGAACTGAAGCTTTCTTT,CASSLVGGRTEAFF
TRBJ1-2,TRBV5-1,once,TRBD1,TGCGCCAGCAGCTTGGAGGACAGGGGTTACTATGGCTACACCTTC,CASSLEDRGYYGYTF
TRBJ2-3,TRBV9,few,.,TGTGCCAGCAGCGTAGCTCATGGAGTCGTCAATACGCAGTATTTT,CASSVAHGVVNTQYF
TRBJ2-1,TRBV5-1,.,.,TGCGCCAGCAGCTTGGTAGCAGGGTACAATGAGCAGTTCTTC,CASSLVAGYNEQFF
TRBJ2-5,TRBV15,many,.,TGTGCCACCAGCAGGGACATAGGGACCCAGTACTTC,CATSRDIGTQYF
TRBJ2-1,TRBV29-1,.,TRBD2,TGCAGCATTGGGACTAGCGGACGCTCCTACAATGAGCAGTTCTTC,CSIGTSGRSYNEQFF
TRBJ1-1,TRBV30,.,TRBD1,TGTGCGCTCTCCGGGACAGGAACTGAAGCTTTCTTT,CALSGTGTEAFF
TRBJ1-2,TRBV30,few,TRBD1,TGTGCCTGGATACCCGGGACAGGGTGGAAAGGCTACACCTTC,CAWIPGTGWKGYTF
TRBJ1-6,TRBV3-1/TRBV3-2,.,.,TGTGCCAGCAGCCAATCTTGGAGGGCTGCTAATTCACCCCTCCACTTT,CASSQSWRAANSPLHF
TRBJ2-7,TRBV5-4,once,.,TGTGCCAGCAGCTTTTCGGTCGCGGCCTACGAGCAGTACTTC,CASSFSVAAYEQYF
TRBJ1-2,TRBV5-5,.,.,TGTGCCAGCAGCTTGGGGCAACAGGGTCCGAACACCTTC,CASSLGQQGPNTF
TRBJ1-2,TRBV6-6,.,.,TGTGCCAGCAGGAGACCTGGGGGGGCCCTCTATGGCTACACCTTC,CASRRPGGALYGYTF
TRBJ2-1,TRBV6-1,.,.,TGTGCCAGCAGTGAAGTCCCGCTAGTTGAGCAGTTCTTC,CASSEVPLVEQFF
TRBJ2-5,TRBV18,.,TRBD2,TGTGCCAGCTCACCACCGCCAGCGGGGGTGGAGACCCAGTACTTC,CASSPPPAGVETQYF
TRBJ2-1,TRBV9,.,TRBD2,TGTGCCAGCAGCGCGATGGGACTAGCGGGCAATGAGCAGTTCTTC,CASSAMGLAGNEQFF
TRBJ1-2,TRBV27,.,.,TGTGCCAGCACCCCCTCGGCGGGGGAAACTAACTATGGCTACACCTTC,CASTPSAGETNYGYTF
TRBJ1-6,TRBV9,.,TRBD1,TGTGCCAGCAGCGCCGGCAGGGGGCGGTCGTTTTCACCCCTCCACTTT,CASSAGRGRSFSPLHF
TRBJ2-1,TRBV6-5,.,TRBD2,TGTGCCAGCAGTTATTCTAGCGGGCGCTCCTACAATGAGCAGTTCTTC,CASSYSSGRSYNEQFF
TRBJ2-2,TRBV12-5,.,TRBD1,TGTGCTAGTGGACCCGCCGGGACAGGGCCCACCGGGGAGCTGTTTTTT,CASGPAGTGPTGELFF
TRBJ2-3,TRBV6-4,few,.,TGTGCCAGCAGCCTCGGACAGAAGGATACGCAGTATTTT,CASSLGQKDTQYF
TRBJ2-1,TRBV28,.,TRBD2,TGTGCCAGCAGTTTAGGACTAGCGGGGGACCACTACAATGAGCAGTTCTTC,CASSLGLAGDHYNEQFF
TRBJ2-5,TRBV5-1,.,TRBD1,TGCGCCAGCAGCCCACAGGGACAGAAAGGGACCCAGTACTTC,CASSPQGQKGTQYF
TRBJ2-2,TRBV5-1,few,.,TGCGCCAGCAGCTTATGGCTTCCTTCGGGTGCCGGGGAGCTGTTTTTT,CASSLWLPSGAGELFF
TRBJ1-1,TRBV6-5,.,.,TGTGCCAGCAGTTACCAGGGGTCGAGCACTGAAGCTTTCTTT,CASSYQGSSTEAFF
TRBJ1-6,TRBV6-4,.,TRBD1,TGTGCCAGCCGAAGGGACAGTTCGGCACCCCTCCACTTT,CASRRDSSAPLHF
TRBJ1-1,TRBV20-1,.,.,TGCAGTGCTAGTTTGGGGGCCGAACGGGGAAACACTGAAGCTTTCTTT,CSASLGAERGNTEAFF